This TCR beta chain comes out of a study of response to subunit inactivated influenza vaccine. V was trimmed by 5 bases and J by 6 bases, leaving 10 bases between them. This CDR3 spans 12 amino acids. From germline, CDR1 is MNHNY and CDR2 SVGAGI (reference sequence). TCRdb processed the RT-PCR reads anew with MiXCR; each CDR3 protein has one entry. The profile covers fewer than 600,000 distinct CDR3 sequences, with approximately 7.2% appearing a single time and approximately 14% taken by the ten largest. This TCR was recovered from a man in his fifties or sixties who received an inactivated influenza vaccine. The V call is TRBV6-6, the J call TRBJ1-2, with D possibly matching TRBD1 (6 bases). Sequenced here: PBMCs from blood, sampled 23 to 25 months after vaccination. CDR3 nucleotides: TGTGCCAGCAGTAAACCAGGGGATGGCTACACCTTC. Protein: CASSKPGDGYTF.